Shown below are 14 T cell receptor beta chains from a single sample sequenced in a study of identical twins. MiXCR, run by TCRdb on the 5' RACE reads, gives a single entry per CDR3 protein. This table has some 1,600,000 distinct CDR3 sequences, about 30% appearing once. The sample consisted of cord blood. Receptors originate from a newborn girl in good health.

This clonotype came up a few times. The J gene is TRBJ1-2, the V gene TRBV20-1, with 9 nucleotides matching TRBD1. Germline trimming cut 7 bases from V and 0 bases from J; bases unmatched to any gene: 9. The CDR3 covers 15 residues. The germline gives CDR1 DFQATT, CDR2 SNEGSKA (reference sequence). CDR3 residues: CSVLDRGRANYGYTF. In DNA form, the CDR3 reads TGCAGTGTCCTGGACAGGGGAAGAGCTAACTATGGCTACACCTTC.

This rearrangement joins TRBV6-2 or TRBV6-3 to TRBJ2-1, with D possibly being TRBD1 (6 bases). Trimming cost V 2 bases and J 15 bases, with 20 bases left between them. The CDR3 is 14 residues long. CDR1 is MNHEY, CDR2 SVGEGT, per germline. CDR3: CASSYPDRARRRFF. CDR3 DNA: TGTGCCAGCAGTTACCCGGACAGAGCGAGGAGGCGGTTCTTC.

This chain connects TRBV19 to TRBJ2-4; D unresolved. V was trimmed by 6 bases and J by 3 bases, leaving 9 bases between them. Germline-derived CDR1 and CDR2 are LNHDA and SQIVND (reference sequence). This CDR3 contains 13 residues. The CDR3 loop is CASSWRSKNIQYF. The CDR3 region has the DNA TGTGCCAGTAGCTGGCGAAGCAAAAACATTCAGTACTTC.

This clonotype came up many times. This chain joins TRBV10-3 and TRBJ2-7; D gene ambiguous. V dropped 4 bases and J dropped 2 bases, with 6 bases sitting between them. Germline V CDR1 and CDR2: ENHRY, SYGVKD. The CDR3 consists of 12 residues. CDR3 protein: CAISGSAYEQYF. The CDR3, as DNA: TGTGCCATCAGTGGATCCGCCTACGAGCAGTACTTC.

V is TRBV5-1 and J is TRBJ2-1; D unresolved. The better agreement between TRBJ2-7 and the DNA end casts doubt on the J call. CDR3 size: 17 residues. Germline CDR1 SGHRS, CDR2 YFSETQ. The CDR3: CASSPWGGHVSYNEQYF. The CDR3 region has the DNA TGCGCCAGCAGCCCGTGGGGTGGCCATGTCTCCTACAATGAGCAGTACTTC.

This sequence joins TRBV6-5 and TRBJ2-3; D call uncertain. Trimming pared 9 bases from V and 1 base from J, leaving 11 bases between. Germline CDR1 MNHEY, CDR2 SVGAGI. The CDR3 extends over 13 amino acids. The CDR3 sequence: CARTLGRTDTQYF. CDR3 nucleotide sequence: TGTGCCAGGACGTTAGGACGCACAGATACGCAGTATTTT.

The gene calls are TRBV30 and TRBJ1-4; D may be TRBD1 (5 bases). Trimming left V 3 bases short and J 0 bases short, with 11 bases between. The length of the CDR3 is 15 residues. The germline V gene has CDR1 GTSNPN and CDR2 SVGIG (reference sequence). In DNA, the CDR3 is TGTGCCTGGAGGCCCAAGGGGCCAACTAATGAAAAACTGTTTTTT. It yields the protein CAWRPKGPTNEKLFF.

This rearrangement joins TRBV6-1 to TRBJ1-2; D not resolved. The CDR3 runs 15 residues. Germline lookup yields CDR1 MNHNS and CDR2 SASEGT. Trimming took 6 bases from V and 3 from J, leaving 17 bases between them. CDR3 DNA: TGTGCCAGCAGCGACTTGGACTTGGGGTACTATGGCTACACCTTC. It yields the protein CASSDLDLGYYGYTF.

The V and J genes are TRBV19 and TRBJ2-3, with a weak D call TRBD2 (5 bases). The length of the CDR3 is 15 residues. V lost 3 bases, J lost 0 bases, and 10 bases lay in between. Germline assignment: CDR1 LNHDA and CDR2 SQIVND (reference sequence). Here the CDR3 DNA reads TGTGCCAGTAGTATTATTCGGACTAGCACAGATACGCAGTATTTT. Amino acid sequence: CASSIIRTSTDTQYF. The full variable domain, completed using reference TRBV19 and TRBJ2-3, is DGGITQSPKYLFRKEGQNVTLSCEQNLNHDAMYWYRQDPGQGLRLIYYSQIVNDFQKGDIAEGYSVSREKKESFPLTVTSAQKNPTAFYLCASSIIRTSTDTQYFGPGTRLTVL.

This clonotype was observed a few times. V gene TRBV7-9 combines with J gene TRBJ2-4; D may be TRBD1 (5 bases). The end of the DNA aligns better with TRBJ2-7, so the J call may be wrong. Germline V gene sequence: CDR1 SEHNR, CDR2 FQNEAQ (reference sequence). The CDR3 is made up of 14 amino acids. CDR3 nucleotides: TGTGCCAGCAGCTTATTAGGGGTTCAAAACGAGCAGTACTTC. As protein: CASSLLGVQNEQYF.

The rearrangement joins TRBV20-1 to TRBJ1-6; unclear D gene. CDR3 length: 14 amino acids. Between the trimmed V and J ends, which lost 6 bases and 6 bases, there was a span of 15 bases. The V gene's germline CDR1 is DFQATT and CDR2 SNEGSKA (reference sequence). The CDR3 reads CSAYPGKGNSPLHF. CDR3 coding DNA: TGCAGTGCATACCCCGGCAAGGGTAATTCACCCCTCCACTTT.

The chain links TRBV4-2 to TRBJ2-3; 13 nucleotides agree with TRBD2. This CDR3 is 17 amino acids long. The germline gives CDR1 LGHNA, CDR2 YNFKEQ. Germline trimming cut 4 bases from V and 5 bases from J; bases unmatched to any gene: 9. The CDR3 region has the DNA TGTGCCAGCAGCCGCAACCGACGACTAGCGGGAGGAGATACGCAGTATTTT. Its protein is CASSRNRRLAGGDTQYF.

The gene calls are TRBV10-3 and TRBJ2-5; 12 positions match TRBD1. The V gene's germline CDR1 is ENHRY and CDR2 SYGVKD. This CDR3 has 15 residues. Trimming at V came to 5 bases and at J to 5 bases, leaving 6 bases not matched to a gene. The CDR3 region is CAISPRDRGPETQYF. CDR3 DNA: TGTGCCATCAGTCCCCGGGACAGGGGGCCTGAGACCCAGTACTTC.

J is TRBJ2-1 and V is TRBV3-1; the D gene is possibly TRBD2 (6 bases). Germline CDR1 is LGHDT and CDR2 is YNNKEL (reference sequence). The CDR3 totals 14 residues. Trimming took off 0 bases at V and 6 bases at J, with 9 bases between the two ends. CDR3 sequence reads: CASSQDATSNEQFF. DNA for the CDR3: TGTGCCAGCAGCCAAGATGCGACTAGCAATGAGCAGTTCTTC.